Listed below are T cell receptor beta chains from one sample, sequenced in a study of cytomegalovirus exposure and HLA in healthy donors. This table comes from immunoSEQ multiplex PCR, and its TCRdb copy is limited to in-frame clones, with some not included. The table has about 200,000 clones, over 80% seen once. Sequencing input: PBMCs. The receptors shown here come from a woman aged 18-35 years in good health and CMV-seronegative. The CDR3 runs from the conserved cysteine through the conserved F or W. D genes are given only for firm matches.

>16|TRBV5-1|TRBJ2-1|NA
TGCGCCAGCAGCTTGGCCGGGGCGACCTCCTACAATGAGCAGTTCTTC
CASSLAGATSYNEQFF
>12|TRBV12-5|TRBJ2-7|NA
TGTGCTAGTGGTTTGGACTTCTACGAGCAGTACTTC
CASGLDFYEQYF
>14|TRBV28|TRBJ1-2|NA
TGTGCCAGCAGTGCCGGGGGGGCTAACTATGGCTACACCTTC
CASSAGGANYGYTF
>15|TRBV27|TRBJ2-1|NA
TGTGCCAGCAGTCTCCCCCCGCCGTATAACAATGAGCAGTTCTTC
CASSLPPPYNNEQFF
>11|TRBV29-1|TRBJ1-2|NA
TGCAGCGCTGAGGAGAACTATGGCTACACCTTC
CSAEENYGYTF
>13|TRBV29-1|TRBJ1-4|NA
TGCAGCGTTGGGGGATTCCCGGGGGAAAAACTGTTTTTT
CSVGGFPGEKLFF
>14|TRBV27|TRBJ2-2|NA
TGTGCCAGCAGCCCGGCGGGCTACACCGGGGAGCTGTTTTTT
CASSPAGYTGELFF
>16|TRBV25-1|TRBJ1-1|TRBD1
TGTGCCAGCAGTGGGCTACTGACAGGGGGTAAGAATGAAGCTTTCTTT
CASSGLLTGGKNEAFF
>13|TRBV2|TRBJ1-1|TRBD1
TGTGCCAGCAGTAGGGACAGGAACACTGAAGCTTTCTTT
CASSRDRNTEAFF
>18|TRBV27|TRBJ2-6|NA
TGTGCCAGCAGTTTATTCGGGGCCTTCATTCCCGGGGCCAACGTCCTGACTTTC
CASSLFGAFIPGANVLTF